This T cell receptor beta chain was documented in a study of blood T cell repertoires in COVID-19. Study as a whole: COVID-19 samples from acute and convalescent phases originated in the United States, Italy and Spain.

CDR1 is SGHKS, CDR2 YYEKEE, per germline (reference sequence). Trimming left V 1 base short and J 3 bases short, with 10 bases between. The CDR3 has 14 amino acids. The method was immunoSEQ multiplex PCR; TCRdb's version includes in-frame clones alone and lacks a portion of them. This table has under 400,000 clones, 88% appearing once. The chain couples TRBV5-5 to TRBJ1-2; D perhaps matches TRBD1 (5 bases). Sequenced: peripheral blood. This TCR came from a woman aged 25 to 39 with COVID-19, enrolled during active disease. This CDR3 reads CASSLSGGDYGYTF. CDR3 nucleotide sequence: TGTGCCAGCAGCTTGAGTGGGGGGGACTATGGCTACACCTTC.